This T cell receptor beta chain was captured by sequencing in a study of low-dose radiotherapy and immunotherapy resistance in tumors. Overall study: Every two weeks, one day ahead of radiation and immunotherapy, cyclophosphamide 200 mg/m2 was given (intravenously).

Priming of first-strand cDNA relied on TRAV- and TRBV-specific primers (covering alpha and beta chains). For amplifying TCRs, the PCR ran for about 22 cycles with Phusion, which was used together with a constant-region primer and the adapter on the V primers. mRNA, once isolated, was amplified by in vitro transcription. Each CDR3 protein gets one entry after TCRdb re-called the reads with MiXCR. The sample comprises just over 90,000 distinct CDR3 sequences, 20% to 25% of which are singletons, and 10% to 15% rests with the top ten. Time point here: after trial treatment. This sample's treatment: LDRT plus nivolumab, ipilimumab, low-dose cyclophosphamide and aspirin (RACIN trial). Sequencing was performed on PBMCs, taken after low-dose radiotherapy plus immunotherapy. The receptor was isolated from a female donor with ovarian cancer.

The CDR3 nucleotides are TGTGCCTGGGAGACAGGTTTCACCGGGGAGCTGTTTTTT. This codes for CAWETGFTGELFF. This chain links TRBV30 with TRBJ2-2, with D possibly matching TRBD1 (6 bases). The CDR3 has 13 amino acids. V was clipped by 5 bases and J by 4 bases, with 11 bases between them. CDR1 and CDR2 (germline): GTSNPN, SVGIG (reference sequence).